These 23 T cell receptor beta chains were sequenced from one sample in a study of blood T cell repertoires in COVID-19. The protocol was immunoSEQ multiplex PCR, while the TCRdb copy is restricted to in-frame clones and leaves out a portion. The sample lists fewer than 350,000 clones, approximately 90% occurring once. What was sequenced was PBMCs or T cells enriched from blood (not recorded which). The receptors come from a man in his forties or fifties who had been exposed to COVID-19.

The V gene is TRBV28, the J gene TRBJ1-2, with D possibly being TRBD1 (6 bases). This CDR3 has 17 amino acids. The germline CDR1 and CDR2 sequences are MDHEN and SYDVKM. With 6 bases removed from V and 7 bases from J, the gap between germline ends came to 27 bases. The CDR3 protein is CASSLPNYRATTGGYTF. CDR3 nucleotide sequence: TGTGCCAGCAGCCTCCCAAATTACAGGGCAACGACGGGTGGCTACACCTTC.

The V call is TRBV27, the J call TRBJ2-1, with 7 nucleotides matching TRBD2. V was clipped by 6 bases and J by 0 bases; unmatched bases: 5. The CDR3 spans 15 residues. Germline loops: CDR1 MNHEY, CDR2 SMNVEV (reference sequence). CDR3 amino acids: CASRGGTTSYNEQFF. CDR3 nucleotides: TGTGCCAGCAGGGGAGGGACTACCTCCTACAATGAGCAGTTCTTC.

The chain couples TRBV19 to TRBJ1-1; perhaps TRBD1 as D (6 bases). Per germline, CDR1 LNHDA and CDR2 SQIVND (reference sequence). Trimming shortened V by 6 bases and J by 1 base, and 12 bases separated the two germline ends. This CDR3 has 14 residues. For the CDR3, the DNA is TGTGCCAGTAGAAACAGGGATAAGAACACTGAAGCTTTCTTT. It is translated as CASRNRDKNTEAFF.

The chain employs TRBV10-3 and TRBJ2-3; D is perhaps TRBD2 (5 bases). CDR3 length: 14 amino acids. Deletions cut 10 bases from V and 2 bases from J, with 16 bases between. Germline V lookup: CDR1 ENHRY, CDR2 SYGVKD. The CDR3 sequence: CATARAGDTDTQYF. CDR3 bases: TGTGCCACGGCGAGGGCGGGCGACACAGATACGCAGTATTTT.

CDR3 sequence (DNA): TGTGCCAGCAGCGTAGATGCTAGCGGGTACTACAATGAGCAGTTCTTC. Translation: CASSVDASGYYNEQFF. The rearrangement links TRBV9 to TRBJ2-1; TRBD2 aligns across 8 bases. Per germline, CDR1 SGDLS and CDR2 YYNGEE. The CDR3 contains 16 residues. V gave up 0 bases and J gave up 3 bases; unmatched junction bases: 5.

The rearrangement links TRBV2 to TRBJ2-6, with D tentatively TRBD1 (6 bases). The germline V gene has CDR1 SNHLY and CDR2 FYNNEI. V lost 6 bases and J lost 2, with 11 bases in between. The CDR3 runs to 15 residues. CDR3 sequence: CASRITGTGANVLTF. In DNA, the CDR3 is TGTGCCAGCAGGATCACAGGGACTGGGGCCAACGTCCTGACTTTC.

The rearrangement uses TRBV6-4 and TRBJ2-3; 13 bases fit TRBD2. There are 16 residues in the CDR3. CDR1 MRHNA and CDR2 SNTAGT come from the germline V gene. With 6 bases clipped from V and 4 bases from J, the junction kept 7 bases outside the gene matches. CDR3: CASSSGLAGAADTQYF. CDR3 nucleotide sequence: TGTGCCAGCAGCTCCGGACTAGCGGGAGCGGCAGATACGCAGTATTTT.

This chain uses TRBV7-3 with TRBJ2-1; D not resolved. There are 14 residues in the CDR3. Germline CDR1 and CDR2: SGHTA and FQGTGA. Trimming shortened V by 1 base and J by 4 bases, and 8 bases separated the two germline ends. Written as DNA, the CDR3 is TGTGCCAGCAGCTTAAGAGGCGCGTACAATGAGCAGTTCTTC. Protein: CASSLRGAYNEQFF. Together with reference TRBV7-3 and TRBJ2-1, the CDR3 gives the full variable domain: GAGVSQTPSNKVTEKGKYVELRCDPISGHTALYWYRQSLGQGPEFLIYFQGTGAADDSGLPNDRFFAVRPEGSVSTLKIQRTERGDSAVYLCASSLRGAYNEQFFGPGTRLTVL.

This clone was seen a handful of times. At the DNA level, this CDR3 is encoded by other sequences in the same sample as well. The chain couples TRBV5-1 to TRBJ2-7; D not certain. The V and J ends lost 2 bases and 0 bases respectively, with 6 bases between them. CDR3 length: 13 amino acids. Per the germline V gene, CDR1 is SGHRS and CDR2 is YFSETQ. The CDR3 here is CASSFGGSYEQYF. The CDR3 region has the DNA TGCGCCAGCAGCTTCGGCGGCTCCTACGAGCAGTACTTC.

V and J are TRBV20-1 and TRBJ1-5; perhaps TRBD1 as D (5 bases). Between the trimmed V and J ends, which lost 3 bases and 3 bases, there was a span of 9 bases. The CDR3 contains 13 residues. Per the germline V gene, CDR1 is DFQATT and CDR2 is SNEGSKA (reference sequence). The CDR3 bases are TGCAGTGCTAGTGATGGGGCCAATCAGCCCCAGCATTTT. It codes for CSASDGANQPQHF.

The chain combines TRBV4-2 with TRBJ2-7, with a possible D match to TRBD2 (7 bases). There are 15 residues in the CDR3. The V and J ends lost 0 bases and 4 bases respectively, with 13 bases between them. CDR1 and CDR2 (germline): LGHNA, YNFKEQ. Written as DNA, the CDR3 is TGTGCCAGCAGCCAAGATGGGGGGGGGCAGTACGAGCAGTACTTC. This gives the protein CASSQDGGGQYEQYF.

The rearrangement joins TRBV29-1 to TRBJ2-1; 10 bases line up with TRBD1. The CDR3 contains 11 residues. Trimming took 6 bases from V and 7 from J; bases not matched to a gene: 0. CDR1 SQVTM and CDR2 ANQGSEA come from the germline V gene. CDR3 loop: CSVGQGNEQFF. The CDR3 coding sequence is TGCAGCGTGGGACAGGGGAATGAGCAGTTCTTC.

The rearrangement links TRBV4-3 to TRBJ2-7; D call uncertain. The CDR3 contains 14 residues. V was pared by 4 bases and J by 0 bases, with 10 bases between. The V gene's germline CDR1 is LGHNA and CDR2 YSLEER. The CDR3 loop is CASSLDRSSYEQYF. DNA of the CDR3: TGCGCCAGCAGCCTAGACCGTAGCTCCTACGAGCAGTACTTC.

J is TRBJ1-1 and V is TRBV3-1 (or the pseudogene TRBV3-2); D possibly corresponds to TRBD1 (6 bases). Trimming took 5 bases from V and 0 from J, leaving 19 bases between them. The CDR3 runs 17 residues. CDR1 and CDR2 from the germline V gene are LGHDT and YNNKEL (reference sequence). The CDR3 DNA reads TGTGCCAGCAGCACCTGGCCGGCCAAGGGGGTGAACACTGAAGCTTTCTTT. This codes for CASSTWPAKGVNTEAFF.

DNA for the CDR3: TGTGCCAGTAGTATAGACGTAGGACTAGCGGGAGGTCAAGAGACCCAGTACTTC. Protein: CASSIDVGLAGGQETQYF. V gene TRBV19 combines with J gene TRBJ2-5; 14 bases agree with TRBD2. From germline, CDR1 is LNHDA and CDR2 SQIVND (reference sequence). The CDR3 is 18 amino acids. J was trimmed by 2 bases and V by 0 bases; bases with no gene match: 5.

The V call is TRBV5-6, the J call TRBJ2-7; 8 bases align to TRBD2. Per the germline V gene, CDR1 is SGHDT and CDR2 is YYEEEE. The CDR3 extends over 15 amino acids. After removal of 7 bases from V and 3 bases from J, the junction contained 12 bases not matched to a gene. The CDR3 bases are TGTGCCAGCGCTAATCCGGGACTAGAGAACTACGAGCAGTACTTC. It translates to CASANPGLENYEQYF.

The chain combines TRBV7-2 with TRBJ1-1, with TRBD1 as a possible D gene (6 bases). V was pared by 3 bases and J by 4 bases, with 12 bases between. In germline, CDR1 is SGHTA, CDR2 FQGNSA. This CDR3 has 14 residues. CDR3 protein: CASSFLTGPTEAFF. The CDR3 DNA is TGTGCCAGCAGCTTCCTCACAGGGCCCACTGAAGCTTTCTTT.

The rearrangement joins TRBV9 to TRBJ2-1, with 7 bases fitting TRBD1. The CDR3 loop spans 17 amino acids. V lost 3 bases to trimming and J lost 7 bases; unmatched junction nucleotides: 16. CDR1 is SGDLS, CDR2 YYNGEE, per germline. The CDR3 nucleotides are TGTGCCAGCAGCGCATTGAGAGAAGGACAGGTTAGAAATGAGCAGTTCTTC. This codes for CASSALREGQVRNEQFF.

The rearrangement uses TRBV6-5 and TRBJ1-6, with D hard to call. CDR3 length: 15 residues. Germline V gives CDR1 MNHEY, CDR2 SVGAGI. Trimming took off 2 bases at V and 10 bases at J, with 15 bases between the two ends. CDR3 residues: CASSYRRQAGSPLHF. The DNA for the CDR3 is TGTGCCAGCAGTTACAGACGGCAGGCGGGATCACCCCTCCACTTT.

The gene calls are TRBV5-6 and TRBJ2-1, with 7 bases aligning to TRBD2. J was trimmed by 6 bases and V by 4 bases; bases with no gene match: 10. The CDR3 is 15 residues long. CDR1 is SGHDT, CDR2 YYEEEE, per germline. CDR3 loop: CASSPPSGILNEQFF. CDR3 nucleotide sequence: TGTGCCAGCAGCCCCCCTAGCGGAATTCTCAATGAGCAGTTCTTC.

This clone was picked up one time. The CDR3 region is CASGQGGQPQHF. CDR3 DNA sequence: TGTGCCAGTGGGCAGGGAGGTCAGCCCCAGCATTTT. The genes are TRBV9 and TRBJ1-5, with D possibly TRBD1 on 5 matching bases. V was pared by 8 bases and J by 6 bases, with 12 bases between. The germline V gene encodes CDR1 SGDLS and CDR2 YYNGEE. This CDR3 contains 12 residues.

The chain recombines TRBV23-1 with TRBJ2-1; tentative D call: TRBD1 (6 bases). TRBV23-1 is an ORF for which the function is uncertain. This CDR3 has 23 amino acids. V lost 7 bases, J lost 0 bases, and 37 bases lay in between. The CDR3 bases are TGCGCCAGCACCTACACTCCCAGACGGGACACCGAAACTGGGCGCAGCTCCTACAATGAGCAGTTCTTC. The encoded protein is CASTYTPRRDTETGRSSYNEQFF.

The chain links TRBV9 to TRBJ2-7; D is perhaps TRBD1 (6 bases). Looked up from germline, CDR1 is SGDLS and CDR2 is YYNGEE. V lost 4 bases to trimming and J lost 4 bases, with 15 bases between them. CDR3 length: 14 amino acids. The CDR3 DNA reads as TGTGCCAGCAGCTCCTGGACAGCTCCATACGAGCAGTACTTC. As protein: CASSSWTAPYEQYF.